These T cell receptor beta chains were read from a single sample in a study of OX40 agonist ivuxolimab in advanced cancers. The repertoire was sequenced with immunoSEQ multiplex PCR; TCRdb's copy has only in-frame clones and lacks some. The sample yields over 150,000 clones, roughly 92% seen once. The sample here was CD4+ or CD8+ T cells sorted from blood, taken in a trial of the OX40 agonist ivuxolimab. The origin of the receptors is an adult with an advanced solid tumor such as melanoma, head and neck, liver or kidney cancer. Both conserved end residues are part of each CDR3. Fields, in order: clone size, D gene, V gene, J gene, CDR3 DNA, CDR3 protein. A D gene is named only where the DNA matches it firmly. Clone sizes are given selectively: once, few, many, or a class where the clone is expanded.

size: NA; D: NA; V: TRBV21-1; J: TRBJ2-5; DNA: TGTGCCAGCAGCAAGGGGGGTAGCGGGGGCCCGAGAGAGACCCAGTACTTC; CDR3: CASSKGGSGGPRETQYF
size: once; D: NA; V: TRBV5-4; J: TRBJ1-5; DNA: TGTGCCAGCAGCCTCGACCAAAATCAGCCCCAGCATTTT; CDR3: CASSLDQNQPQHF
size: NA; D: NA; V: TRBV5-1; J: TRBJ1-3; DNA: TGCGCCAGCAGCTTGGCGGGGTCGGGAAACACCATATATTTT; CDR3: CASSLAGSGNTIYF
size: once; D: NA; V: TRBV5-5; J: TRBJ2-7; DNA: TGTGCCAGCAGCACTAGCCGCAACTACGAGCAGTACTTC; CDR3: CASSTSRNYEQYF
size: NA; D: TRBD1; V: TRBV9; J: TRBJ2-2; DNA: TGTGCCAGCAGAGGGCCGGGACAGGGAAACACCGGGGAGCTGTTTTTT; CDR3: CASRGPGQGNTGELFF
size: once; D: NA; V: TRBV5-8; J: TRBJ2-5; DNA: TGTGCCAGCAGCTACCAAGAGACCCAGTACTTC; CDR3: CASSYQETQYF
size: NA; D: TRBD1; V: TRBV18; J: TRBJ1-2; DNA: TGTGCCAGCTCACGCGAGGGACAGGGGATCTATGGCTACACCTTC; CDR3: CASSREGQGIYGYTF
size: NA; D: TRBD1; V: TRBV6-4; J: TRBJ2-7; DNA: TGTGCCAGCAGTGCCTCGGGACAGGGGGCGGTCGAGCAGTACTTC; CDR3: CASSASGQGAVEQYF
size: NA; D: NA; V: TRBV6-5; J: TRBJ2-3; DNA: TGTGCCAGCAGTTACTCGAGACTAGGGGGAGATACGCAGTATTTT; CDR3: CASSYSRLGGDTQYF
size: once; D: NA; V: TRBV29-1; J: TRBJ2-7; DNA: TGCAGCGGCCGAGGGGATGCGGGTTCCTACGAGCAGTACTTC; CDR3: CSGRGDAGSYEQYF
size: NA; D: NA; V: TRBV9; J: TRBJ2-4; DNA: TGTGCCAGCGGGAGGGGACAGCGGGAAAACATTCAGTACTTC; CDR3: CASGRGQRENIQYF
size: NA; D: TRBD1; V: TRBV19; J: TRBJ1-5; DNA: TGTGCCAGTAGCGATACAGGGGGAGATCAGCCCCAGCATTTT; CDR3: CASSDTGGDQPQHF
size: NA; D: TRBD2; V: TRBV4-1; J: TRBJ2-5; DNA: TGCGCCAGCAGCCAGGCGGGACTAGCGGGGGGCCTCCGGGAGACCCAGTACTTC; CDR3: CASSQAGLAGGLRETQYF
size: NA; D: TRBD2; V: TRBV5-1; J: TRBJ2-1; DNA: TGCGCCAGCAGCTTACTAGCGGGAGGGCGGGATGAGCAGTTCTTC; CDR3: CASSLLAGGRDEQFF
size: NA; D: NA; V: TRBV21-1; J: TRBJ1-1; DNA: TGTGCCAGCAGCAAATCAGGGGCGAAGAACACTGAAGCTTTCTTT; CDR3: CASSKSGAKNTEAFF
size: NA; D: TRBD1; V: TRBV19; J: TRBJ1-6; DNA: TGTGCCAGTAACTTTAATGGACAGGGGAATTCACCCCTCCACTTT; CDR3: CASNFNGQGNSPLHF
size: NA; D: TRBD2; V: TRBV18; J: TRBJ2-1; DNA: TGTGCCAGCTCACCACCGGGACTAGCGCCCTACAATGAGCAGTTCTTC; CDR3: CASSPPGLAPYNEQFF